This TCR beta chain was sequenced for a study of shared clonotypes between healthy human individuals. The data were produced by immunoSEQ multiplex PCR, yet TCRdb's version contains in-frame clones alone and is incomplete. The sample has 2.3 million or so clones, more than 80% seen once; the top ten hold 0.39%. This CDR3 comprises 15 residues. Per germline, CDR1 SGHRS and CDR2 YFSETQ. V was clipped by 4 bases and J by 0 bases; unmatched bases: 4. The chain combines TRBV5-1 with TRBJ2-7; 10 bases match TRBD2. This TCR was recovered from a man younger than 30 in good health. Some clones in this sample may be carry-over from other donors' samples. Sequencing was carried out using naive CD4+ T cells from PBMCs. Stated subset: CD45RA+ positively selected. The CDR3 bases are TGCGCCAGCAGCCACGGGACTAGCGTCTCCTACGAGCAGTACTTC. Its protein product is CASSHGTSVSYEQYF.